This TCR beta chain was recovered during a study of regulatory T cells in long-lasting Graves disease. Turning to the study itself: Persistent Graves' disease denoted over 5 years of antithyroid drugs plus positive TSH receptor antibodies.

The sample's time point: persistent/refractory GD, antithyroid drugs over 5 years with positive TRAb. RNA isolated from PBMCs was used to make the TCR library. General study results and limits: Persistent patients shared 2,741 public clonotypes among themselves. Newly diagnosed patients shared fewer, at about 890. TRBV28, TRBJ1-2 and TRBJ2-5 were segments that persistent disease favored. The study found lower TCR diversity in persistent Graves' patients than in newly diagnosed ones.

Germline CDR1 and CDR2: SGHVS and FNYEAQ. V lost 5 bases to trimming and J lost 6 bases; unmatched junction nucleotides: 16. CDR3 length equals 17 residues. Many counts were recorded for this clonotype. The antigen is unknown. The authors built TCR beta libraries using iRepertoire HTBI primers and Arm-PCR of CDR3 regions. TCRdb passed the multiplex PCR reads through MiXCR, listing each CDR3 protein once. Among roughly 400,000 distinct CDR3 sequences, around 21% were seen once, and the ten largest hold less than 25%. The sequence came from a female donor with Graves disease. The material was peripheral blood mononuclear cells (PBMCs), obtained when the disease was refractory, from a patient treated with antithyroid drugs. The rearrangement links TRBV7-6 to TRBJ2-7; TRBD2 matches 10 bases. CDR3 DNA: TGTGCCAGCAGCCCTAGGGGTGGGGGGACTAGCGCAGGCGAGCAGTACTTC. Residues: CASSPRGGGTSAGEQYF.